Described below is a single TCR beta chain sequence and its context. The specificity of this receptor is unknown. Sequencing was performed on a NextSeq 550. The Human TCR Profiling Kit (MiLaboratory) was used to prepare UMI-labeled 5' RACE TRB cDNA libraries. cDNA synthesis used the entire amount of extracted RNA, and PCR amplification then used the entire amount of cDNA produced. Libraries were prepared in parallel using an identical number of PCR cycles. The study's processing was this. With a requirement of at least two reads per UMI, MIGEC and MiXCR extracted about 50,000 +/- 10,000 unique UMI-labeled TRB cDNA molecules per library. On average, each library contained approximately 40,000 +/- 10,000 functional in-frame TRB CDR3 nucleotide clonotypes without stop codons. After each sample was downsampled to 5000 UMI-labeled TRB molecules, VDJtools was used to calculate diversity metrics such as normalized Shannon-Wiener and Chao1. VDJtools was used to calculate clonotype-size-weighted physicochemical properties of the central five CDR3 residues, namely interaction energy, strength, volume and Kidera factor 4. After TCRdb reprocessed the reads, each CDR3 protein sequence was kept as one row, without DNA. The V and J calls were determined by TCRdb, not by the authors. The sample's table lists a count of roughly 120,000 distinct CDR3 sequences. Of the sample, about 0.54% falls within the top ten clones.

The CDR3 runs 14 residues from the cysteine to the phenylalanine. There is no recorded DNA. Taken from the germline V gene, the CDR1 and CDR2 loops are SGHRS and YFSETQ. Each CD8+ T cell subset was flow-sorted in triplicate, and 300,000 or so cells per subset were placed directly into RLT lysis buffer. To exclude memory contaminants, naive CD8+ T cells were stringently defined as CD45RO-CCR7+CD27+CD95-. Peripheral blood mononuclear cells were isolated from buffy coats by standard density gradient centrifugation. Naive CXCR3-negative and CXCR3-positive CD8+ T cells were flow-sorted on a FACSAria III. An RNeasy Mini Kit was used to extract total RNA from the sorted cells. The data are from a study of CXCR3-negative and CXCR3-positive naive CD8 T cells (dated by TCRdb to between 2018 and 2021). Turning to the overall study: In total, roughly 150 million TRB reads were obtained, or roughly 1.5 +/- 0.3 million reads per library. Data from around ten donors, pooled across two independent experiments, went into the diversity and physicochemical repertoire analyses. The TRBV-TRBJ cluster analysis covered naive subsets from about 5 donors and memory cells from 3 donors. The paper as a whole reports these results and caveats: Within the same donor, TRBV-TRBJ usage looked similar between naive CXCR3-negative and CXCR3-positive cells, but memory cells had distinct patterns. Compared with CXCR3-negative naive cells, CXCR3-positive naive cells had TRB CDR3s with higher hydrophobicity (lower Kidera factor 4), lower energy, and higher strength and volume indices. Freshly isolated PBMCs were used for most assays because CXCR3 expression partially decreased after cryopreservation. Because surface CD5, which is linked to self-reactivity in mice, was comparable between the naive subsets, TCR interaction strength was also inferred from TRB CDR3 physicochemical properties. Repertoire diversity was comparably high in both naive subsets but much lower in memory CD8+ T cells.

The TCR sequence derives from a human donor in good health. Some clones in this sample may be carry-over from other donors' samples. Here the chain combines TRBV5-1 and TRBJ2-3. The sequenced sample consisted of naive CXCR3+ CD8+ T cells from blood. The cell subset or site tag for this specimen amounts to: CD45RO-CCR7+CD27+CD95- naive CD8+ T cells expressing CXCR3 (TNR3+). The CDR3 reads CASSLDGGTDTQYF.